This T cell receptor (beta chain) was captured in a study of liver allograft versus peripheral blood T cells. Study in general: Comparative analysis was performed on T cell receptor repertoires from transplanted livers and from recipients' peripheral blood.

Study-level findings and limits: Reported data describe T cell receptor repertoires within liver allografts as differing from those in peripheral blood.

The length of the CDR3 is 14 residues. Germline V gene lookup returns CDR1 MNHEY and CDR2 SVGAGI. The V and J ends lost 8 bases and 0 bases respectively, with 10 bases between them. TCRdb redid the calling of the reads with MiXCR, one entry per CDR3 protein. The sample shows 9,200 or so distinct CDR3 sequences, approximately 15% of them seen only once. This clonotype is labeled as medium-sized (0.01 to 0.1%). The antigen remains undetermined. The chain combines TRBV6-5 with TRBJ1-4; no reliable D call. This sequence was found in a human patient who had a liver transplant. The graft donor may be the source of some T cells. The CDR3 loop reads CASARKATNEKLFF. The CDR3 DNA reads TGTGCCAGCGCTAGGAAAGCAACTAATGAAAAACTGTTTTTT.